The 15 T cell receptor beta chains below were found in one sample sequenced in a study of spatial heterogeneity in lung cancer. Described time point: sample taken at primary tumor resection. No antigen has been assigned to these receptors. TCRdb re-derived calls from the 5' RACE reads in MiXCR, one entry per CDR3 protein. The sample has 7,500 to 10,000 distinct CDR3 sequences, roughly half seen once. General study findings and limits: Within tumors, counts of expanded alpha and beta TCRs tracked tumor mutation counts.

The sample consisted of lung tumor tissue, taken at surgery. The receptors come from a female donor with early-stage non-small cell lung cancer.

This clonotype was detected only a few times. This beta chain turned up in a library designed for alpha chains; as an off-target read, its abundance says little. V is TRBV7-2 and J is TRBJ1-3, with D tentatively TRBD1 (5 bases). Trimming cost V 4 bases and J 3 bases, with 13 bases left between them. Germline V CDR1 and CDR2: SGHTA, FQGNSA. The CDR3 is 15 amino acids. The CDR3 nucleotides read TGTGCCAGCAGCTCCCGCCTCAGGGATGGAAACACCATATATTTT. It is translated as CASSSRLRDGNTIYF. The variable domain in full, completed from reference TRBV7-2 and TRBJ1-3, reads GAGVSQSPSNKVTEKGKDVELRCDPISGHTALYWYRQSLGQGLEFLIYFQGNSAPDKSGLPSDRFSAERTGGSVSTLTIQRTQQEDSAVYLCASSSRLRDGNTIYFGEGSWLTVV.

There are a few counts of this clonotype. The library was built for alpha chains, so this beta chain is an off-target read and its size means little. The chain combines TRBV12-3 or TRBV12-4 with TRBJ1-6; D uncertain. This CDR3 region has 12 residues. V was cut by 6 bases and J by 9 bases, with 9 bases left in between. CDR3 DNA: TGTGCCAGCAGGTCCCTCGGTTCACCCCTCCACTTT. Protein: CASRSLGSPLHF.

A remark on this clonotype: This beta chain lies outside the target of a library built for alpha chains; its clone size means little. V gene TRBV6-1 combines with J gene TRBJ2-6; no firm D call. CDR1 MNHNS and CDR2 SASEGT come from the germline V gene. V was clipped by 7 bases and J by 0 bases, with 10 bases between them. CDR3 length: 15 amino acids. The CDR3 protein is CASKVRFSGANVLTF. CDR3 DNA: TGTGCCAGCAAAGTTAGGTTCTCTGGGGCCAACGTCCTGACTTTC.

About this clonotype: A read error is likely, as this CDR3 ends without the conserved phenylalanine or tryptophan. A library prepared for alpha chains yielded this beta chain as an off-target read; its size is of little meaning. The V and J genes are TRBV7-6 and TRBJ2-7, with 8 nucleotides matching TRBD1. This CDR3 has 15 amino acids. Trimming removed 4 bases from V and 4 bases from J; junction bases left unmatched: 9. Germline V gives CDR1 SGHVS, CDR2 FNYEAQ. This chain's CDR3 is CASSSSPGQGYEQYY. The CDR3 DNA reads TGTGCCAGCAGCTCCTCCCCCGGACAGGGTTACGAGCAGTACTAC.

As regards this clonotype: This beta chain is a stray sequence in a library constructed for alpha chains; its clone size is not meaningful. This chain uses TRBV5-6 with TRBJ2-7; D may be TRBD1 or TRBD2 (5 bases each). The germline V gene encodes CDR1 SGHDT and CDR2 YYEEEE. The CDR3 has 11 residues. V shed 2 bases and J shed 6 bases, with 6 bases lying between them. CDR3 loop: CASSFGTEQYF. The CDR3 coding sequence is TGTGCCAGCAGCTTTGGGACCGAGCAGTACTTC.

Regarding this clonotype: Being off target in a library aimed at alpha chains, this beta chain has a size of little meaning. The chain has TRBV9 and TRBJ1-1, with D unresolved. The germline CDR1 and CDR2 sequences are SGDLS and YYNGEE. With 0 bases removed from V and 5 bases from J, the gap between germline ends came to 5 bases. The CDR3 runs 12 residues. The CDR3 protein is CASSVGETEAFF. As DNA, the CDR3 is TGTGCCAGCAGCGTAGGGGAAACTGAAGCTTTCTTT.

As regards this clonotype: This beta chain appears as a stray read in a library generated for alpha chains; its size is not informative. This chain uses TRBV3-1 with TRBJ1-2, with unresolved D. V lost 5 bases to trimming and J lost 1 base, with 8 bases between them. CDR3 length: 13 amino acids. Germline CDR1 is LGHDT and CDR2 is YNNKEL (reference sequence). In DNA form, the CDR3 reads TGTGCCAGCAGCATGGGAGTTAACTATGGCTACACCTTC. It specifies CASSMGVNYGYTF. The entire variable domain, with the rest obtained from reference TRBV3-1 and TRBJ1-2, is as follows: DTAVSQTPKYLVTQMGNDKSIKCEQNLGHDTMYWYKQDSKKFLKIMFSYNNKELIINETVPNRFSPKSPDKAHLNLHINSLELGDSAVYFCASSMGVNYGYTFGSGTRLTVV.

Concerning this clonotype: The library was prepared for alpha chains; this beta chain is a stray read, so its frequency means little. The chain is built from TRBV5-8 and TRBJ2-7, with a possible D match to TRBD1 (6 bases). Germline assignment: CDR1 SGHTS and CDR2 YDEGEE. The V end lost 2 bases, the J end lost 2 bases, and 11 bases lay between the germline ends. The CDR3 is made up of 14 amino acids. CDR3 in amino acids: CASSFWTDTYEQYF. In nucleotides, the CDR3 is TGTGCCAGCAGCTTCTGGACAGATACCTACGAGCAGTACTTC.

This clonotype came up once. With the library built for alpha chains, this beta chain is off target and its frequency is not meaningful. The chain couples TRBV12-3 or TRBV12-4 to TRBJ1-6; maybe TRBD1 (6 bases). The ends were cut back, 1 base at V and 7 bases at J, with 11 bases in the middle. The CDR3 totals 15 residues. The CDR3 coding sequence is TGTGCCAGCAGTTTAGATGGGGGCGGGAATTCACCCCTCCACTTT. It codes for CASSLDGGGNSPLHF.

The sample holds a few counts of this clonotype. With the library built for alpha chains, this beta chain is off target and its frequency is not meaningful. V and J are TRBV5-1 and TRBJ2-2; 8 bases are a match to TRBD2. CDR1 is SGHRS and CDR2 is YFSETQ in the germline V gene. The V gene end was trimmed by 0 bases and the J gene end by 6 bases; junction bases not matched to a gene: 7. The CDR3 extends over 16 amino acids. CDR3 DNA: TGCGCCAGCAGCTTGGAGTGGACTAGCTTATCCGGGGAGCTGTTTTTT. Translating it yields CASSLEWTSLSGELFF.

Points on this clonotype: This beta chain appears as a stray read in a library generated for alpha chains; its size is not informative. The chain links TRBV20-1 to TRBJ1-2; 9 bases map to TRBD1. V was clipped by 5 bases and J by 5 bases; unmatched bases: 3. Germline V gives CDR1 DFQATT, CDR2 SNEGSKA (reference sequence). This CDR3 is built from 12 residues. CDR3 loop: CSAGGQGYGYTF. CDR3 DNA: TGCAGTGCTGGGGGACAGGGTTATGGCTACACCTTC.

As regards this clonotype: The library was prepared for alpha chains; this beta chain is a stray read, so its frequency means little. V and J are TRBV6-5 and TRBJ2-1, with no clear D. The CDR3 is 14 amino acids. Germline CDR1 is MNHEY and CDR2 is SVGAGI. V dropped 5 bases and J dropped 0 bases, with 8 bases sitting between them. The CDR3 loop reads CASSKQSSYNEQFF. As DNA, the CDR3 is TGTGCCAGCAGTAAACAAAGCTCCTACAATGAGCAGTTCTTC.

The table lists this clonotype with a few counts. This beta chain is a stray read from a library made for alpha chains; its abundance is not meaningful. The chain combines TRBV12-3 or TRBV12-4 with TRBJ2-5; no clear D gene. Between the trimmed V and J ends, which lost 2 bases and 5 bases, there was a span of 6 bases. This CDR3 comprises 12 residues. The CDR3: CASSLSPETQYF. For the CDR3, the DNA is TGTGCCAGCAGTTTAAGCCCCGAGACCCAGTACTTC.

This clonotype was counted a few times. For a library built for alpha chains, this beta chain is a stray read; little rests on its size. The chain employs TRBV5-5 and TRBJ1-2; D is unresolved. With 0 bases removed from V and 1 base from J, the gap between germline ends came to 10 bases. This CDR3 comprises 15 residues. The germline V gene encodes CDR1 SGHKS and CDR2 YYEKEE (reference sequence). The CDR3 here is CASSLGPTFNYGYTF. The DNA of the CDR3 is TGTGCCAGCAGCTTGGGCCCGACCTTTAACTATGGCTACACCTTC.

Concerning this clonotype: Found in a library prepared for alpha chains, this beta chain is an off-target read, and its abundance has little meaning. This sequence joins TRBV27 and TRBJ1-6; D not certain. Trimming removed 4 bases from V and 6 bases from J, with 13 bases in between. The CDR3 extends over 15 amino acids. The V gene's germline CDR1 is MNHEY and CDR2 SMNVEV (reference sequence). The DNA for the CDR3 is TGTGCCAGCAGTTCCGGGCTTCCGTTTAATTCACCCCTCCACTTT. It specifies CASSSGLPFNSPLHF.